The TCR beta chain described here comes from a study of T cell changes during pregnancy in multiple sclerosis. This clone has only a few counts. CDR3 length: 15 residues. The V and J ends lost 1 base and 4 bases respectively, with 13 bases between them. Per germline, CDR1 SGHAT and CDR2 FQNNGV. Assay used: immunoSEQ multiplex PCR; TCRdb lists only in-frame clones, some missing. The data contain 25,000 to 35,000 clones, roughly 90% of them seen just once; the ten biggest clones take up roughly 0.45%. The specimen was CD4+ T cells from peripheral blood mononuclear cells, collected in the second trimester of pregnancy. The receptor was derived from a female donor in good health, enrolled as a control in a pregnancy study. The chain is built from TRBV11-2 and TRBJ2-5; TRBD1 is a possible D gene (5 bases). CDR3 sequence: CASSLVAGKVETQYF. CDR3 nucleotides: TGTGCCAGCAGCTTAGTGGCAGGGAAGGTAGAGACCCAGTACTTC.